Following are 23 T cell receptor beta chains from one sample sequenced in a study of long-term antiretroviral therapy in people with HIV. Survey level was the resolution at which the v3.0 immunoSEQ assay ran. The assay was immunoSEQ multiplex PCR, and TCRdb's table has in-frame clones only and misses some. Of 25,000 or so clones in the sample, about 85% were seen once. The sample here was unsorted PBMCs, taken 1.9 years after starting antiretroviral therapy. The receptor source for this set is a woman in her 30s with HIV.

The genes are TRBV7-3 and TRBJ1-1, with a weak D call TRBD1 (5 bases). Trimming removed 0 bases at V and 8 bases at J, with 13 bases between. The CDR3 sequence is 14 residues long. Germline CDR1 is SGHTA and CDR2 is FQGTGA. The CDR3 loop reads CASSLTGPGSEAFF. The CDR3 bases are TGTGCCAGCAGCTTAACGGGACCCGGGTCCGAAGCTTTCTTT.

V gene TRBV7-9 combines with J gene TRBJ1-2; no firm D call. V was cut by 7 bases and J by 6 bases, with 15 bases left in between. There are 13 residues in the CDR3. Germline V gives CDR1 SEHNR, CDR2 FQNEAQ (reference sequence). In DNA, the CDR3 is TGTGCCAGCACCCCGGGAGGCGACGATGGCTACACCTTC. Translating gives CASTPGGDDGYTF.

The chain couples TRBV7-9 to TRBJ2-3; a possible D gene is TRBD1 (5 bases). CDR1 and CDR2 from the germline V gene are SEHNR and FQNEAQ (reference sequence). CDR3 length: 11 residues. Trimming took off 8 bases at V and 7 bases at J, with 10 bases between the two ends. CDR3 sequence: CASVGDYTQYF. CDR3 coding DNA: TGTGCCAGCGTAGGGGATTATACGCAGTATTTT.

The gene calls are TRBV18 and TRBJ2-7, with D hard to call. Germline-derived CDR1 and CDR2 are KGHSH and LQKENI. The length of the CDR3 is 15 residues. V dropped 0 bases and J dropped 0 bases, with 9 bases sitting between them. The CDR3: CASSPPSSPSYEQYF. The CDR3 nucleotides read TGTGCCAGCTCACCACCGTCCTCCCCCTCCTACGAGCAGTACTTC.

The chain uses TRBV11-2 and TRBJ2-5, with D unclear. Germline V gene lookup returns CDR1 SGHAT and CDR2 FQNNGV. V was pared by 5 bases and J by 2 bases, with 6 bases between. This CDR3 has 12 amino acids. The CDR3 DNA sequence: TGTGCCAGCAGCCAGAATCAAGAGACCCAGTACTTC. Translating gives CASSQNQETQYF. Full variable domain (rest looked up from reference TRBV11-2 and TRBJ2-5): EAGVAQSPRYKIIEKRQSVAFWCNPISGHATLYWYQQILGQGPKLLIQFQNNGVVDDSQLPKDRFSAERLKGVDSTLKIQPAKLEDSAVYLCASSQNQETQYFGPGTRLLVL.

For the CDR3, the DNA is TGTGCCAGCAGCTTTGTCAGCGGGGGGGCTTCGGGTACCGGGGAGCTGTTTTTT. Its translation: CASSFVSGGASGTGELFF. The chain links TRBV5-6 to TRBJ2-2; 10 bases are shared with TRBD2. The CDR3 runs to 18 residues. In germline, CDR1 is SGHDT, CDR2 YYEEEE. With V trimmed by 2 bases and J by 5 bases, 12 bases remained unmatched.

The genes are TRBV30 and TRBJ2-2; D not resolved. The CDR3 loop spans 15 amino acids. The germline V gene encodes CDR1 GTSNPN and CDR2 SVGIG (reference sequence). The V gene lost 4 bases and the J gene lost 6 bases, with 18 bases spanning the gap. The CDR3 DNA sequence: TGTGCCTGGAACCCTCTCGGCAGTGCTTCCGGGGAGCTGTTTTTT. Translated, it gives CAWNPLGSASGELFF. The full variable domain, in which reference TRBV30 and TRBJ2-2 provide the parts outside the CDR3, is SQTIHQWPATLVQPVGSPLSLECTVEGTSNPNLYWYRQAAGRGLQLLFYSVGIGQISSEVPQNLSASRPQDRQFILSSKKLLLSDSGFYLCAWNPLGSASGELFFGEGSRLTVL.

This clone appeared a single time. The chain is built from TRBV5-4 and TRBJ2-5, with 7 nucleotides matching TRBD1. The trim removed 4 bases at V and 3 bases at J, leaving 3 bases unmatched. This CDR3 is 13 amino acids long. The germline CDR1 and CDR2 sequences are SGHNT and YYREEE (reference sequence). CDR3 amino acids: CASSEGAKETQYF. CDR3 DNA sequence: TGTGCCAGCAGCGAGGGGGCGAAAGAGACCCAGTACTTC.

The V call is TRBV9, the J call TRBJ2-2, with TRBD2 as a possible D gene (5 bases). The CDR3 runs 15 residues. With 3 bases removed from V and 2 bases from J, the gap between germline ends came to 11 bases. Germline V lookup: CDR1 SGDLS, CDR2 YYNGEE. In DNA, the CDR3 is TGTGCCAGCAGCGGATGGCGGGCCAACACCGGGGAGCTGTTTTTT. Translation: CASSGWRANTGELFF. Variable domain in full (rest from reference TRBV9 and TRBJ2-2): DSGVTQTPKHLITATGQRVTLRCSPRSGDLSVYWYQQSLDQGLQFLIQYYNGEERAKGNILERFSAQQFPDLHSELNLSSLELGDSALYFCASSGWRANTGELFFGEGSRLTVL.

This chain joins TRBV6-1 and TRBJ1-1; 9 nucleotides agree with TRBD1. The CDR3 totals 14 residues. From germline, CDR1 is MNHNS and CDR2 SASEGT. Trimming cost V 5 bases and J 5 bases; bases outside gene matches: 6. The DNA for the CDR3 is TGTGCCAGCAGTCCCCAGGGGACAGGGACTGAAGCTTTCTTT. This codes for CASSPQGTGTEAFF.

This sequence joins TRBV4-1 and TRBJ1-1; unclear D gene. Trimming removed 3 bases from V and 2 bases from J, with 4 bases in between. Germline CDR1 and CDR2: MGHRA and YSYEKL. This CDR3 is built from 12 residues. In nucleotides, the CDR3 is TGCGCCAGCAGCCAGCATAACACTGAAGCTTTCTTT. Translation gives CASSQHNTEAFF.

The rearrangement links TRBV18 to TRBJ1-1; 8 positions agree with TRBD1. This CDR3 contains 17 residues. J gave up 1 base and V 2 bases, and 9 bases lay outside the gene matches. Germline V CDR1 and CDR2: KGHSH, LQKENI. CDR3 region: CASSPSQGALGNTEAFF. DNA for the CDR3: TGTGCCAGCTCACCAAGCCAGGGGGCGCTAGGGAACACTGAAGCTTTCTTT. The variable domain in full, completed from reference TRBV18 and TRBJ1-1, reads NAGVMQNPRHLVRRRGQEARLRCSPMKGHSHVYWYRQLPEEGLKFMVYLQKENIIDESGMPKERFSAEFPKEGPSILRIQQVVRGDSAAYFCASSPSQGALGNTEAFFGQGTRLTVV.

This CDR3 reads CASSFRTGNAGELFF. CDR3 nucleotides: TGTGCCAGCAGCTTCCGGACAGGGAATGCCGGGGAGCTGTTTTTT. This chain joins TRBV7-3 and TRBJ2-2, with TRBD1 matching over 8 bases. CDR1 SGHTA and CDR2 FQGTGA come from the germline V gene. The ends lost 3 bases at V and 6 bases at J; junction bases unmatched: 6. This CDR3 has 15 amino acids.

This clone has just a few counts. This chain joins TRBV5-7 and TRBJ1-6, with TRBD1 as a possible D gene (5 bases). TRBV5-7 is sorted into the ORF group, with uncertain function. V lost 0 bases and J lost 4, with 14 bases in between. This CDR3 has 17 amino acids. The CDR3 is CASSLEVTGMYNSPLHF. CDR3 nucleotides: TGTGCCAGCAGCTTGGAAGTCACAGGAATGTATAATTCACCCCTCCACTTT.

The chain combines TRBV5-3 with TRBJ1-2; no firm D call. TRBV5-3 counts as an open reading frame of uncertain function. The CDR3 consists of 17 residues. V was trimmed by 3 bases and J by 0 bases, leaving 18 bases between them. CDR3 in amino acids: CARSWPPGRVANYGYTF. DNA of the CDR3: TGTGCCAGAAGCTGGCCCCCCGGGAGGGTGGCTAACTATGGCTACACCTTC.

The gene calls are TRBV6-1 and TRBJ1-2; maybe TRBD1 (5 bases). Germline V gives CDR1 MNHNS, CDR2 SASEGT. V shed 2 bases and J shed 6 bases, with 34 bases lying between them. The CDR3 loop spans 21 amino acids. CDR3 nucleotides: TGTGCCAGCAGTGAATTTTTTGGGGGTGGGTCCTTACCGGGTGGGTTACATGGCTACACCTTC. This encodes CASSEFFGGGSLPGGLHGYTF.

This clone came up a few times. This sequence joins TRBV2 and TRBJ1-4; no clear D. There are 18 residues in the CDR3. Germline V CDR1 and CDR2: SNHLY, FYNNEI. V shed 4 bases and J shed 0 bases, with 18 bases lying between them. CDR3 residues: CASSGLDGAIATNEKLFF. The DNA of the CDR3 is TGTGCCAGCAGTGGGTTGGACGGTGCAATTGCAACTAATGAAAAACTGTTTTTT.

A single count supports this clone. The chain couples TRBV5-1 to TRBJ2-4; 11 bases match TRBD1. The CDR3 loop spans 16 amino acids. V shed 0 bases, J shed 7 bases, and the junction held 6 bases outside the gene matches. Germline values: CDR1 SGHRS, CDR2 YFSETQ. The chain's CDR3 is CASSLEGQGAGNIQYF. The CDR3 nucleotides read TGCGCCAGCAGCTTGGAAGGACAGGGGGCGGGGAACATTCAGTACTTC.

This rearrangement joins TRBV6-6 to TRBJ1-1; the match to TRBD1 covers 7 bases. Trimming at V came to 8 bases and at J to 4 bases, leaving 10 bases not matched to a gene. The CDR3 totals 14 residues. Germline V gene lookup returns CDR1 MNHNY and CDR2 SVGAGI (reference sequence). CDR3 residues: CASRAIGGLTEAFF. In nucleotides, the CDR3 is TGTGCCAGCCGTGCGATAGGGGGCCTCACTGAAGCTTTCTTT.

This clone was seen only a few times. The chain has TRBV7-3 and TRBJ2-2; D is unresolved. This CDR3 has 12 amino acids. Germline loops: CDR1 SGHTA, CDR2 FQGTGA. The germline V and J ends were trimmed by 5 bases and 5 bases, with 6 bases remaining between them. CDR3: CASSGDTGELFF. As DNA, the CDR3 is TGTGCCAGCAGCGGGGATACCGGGGAGCTGTTTTTT.

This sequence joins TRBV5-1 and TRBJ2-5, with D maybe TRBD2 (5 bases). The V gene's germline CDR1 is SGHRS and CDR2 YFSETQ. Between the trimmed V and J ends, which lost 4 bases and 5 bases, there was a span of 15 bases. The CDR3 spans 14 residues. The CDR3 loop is CASSRSPPGETQYF. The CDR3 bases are TGCGCCAGCAGCCGGTCCCCTCCGGGGGAGACCCAGTACTTC.

The CDR3 sequence: CASSPARQGPYEQYV. CDR3 DNA: TGTGCCAGCAGCCCGGCCCGGCAGGGGCCCTACGAGCAGTACGTC. The rearrangement uses TRBV5-6 and TRBJ2-7, with D perhaps TRBD1 (6 bases). The V end was cut by 4 bases, the J end by 2 bases, with 16 bases between. The germline V gene encodes CDR1 SGHDT and CDR2 YYEEEE. This CDR3 contains 15 residues.

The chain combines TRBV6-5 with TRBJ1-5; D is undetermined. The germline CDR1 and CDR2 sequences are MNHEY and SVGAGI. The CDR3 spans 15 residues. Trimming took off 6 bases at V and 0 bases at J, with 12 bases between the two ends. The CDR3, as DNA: TGTGCCAGCAGCGCTTACCGTTCTAGCAATCAGCCCCAGCATTTT. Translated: CASSAYRSSNQPQHF.